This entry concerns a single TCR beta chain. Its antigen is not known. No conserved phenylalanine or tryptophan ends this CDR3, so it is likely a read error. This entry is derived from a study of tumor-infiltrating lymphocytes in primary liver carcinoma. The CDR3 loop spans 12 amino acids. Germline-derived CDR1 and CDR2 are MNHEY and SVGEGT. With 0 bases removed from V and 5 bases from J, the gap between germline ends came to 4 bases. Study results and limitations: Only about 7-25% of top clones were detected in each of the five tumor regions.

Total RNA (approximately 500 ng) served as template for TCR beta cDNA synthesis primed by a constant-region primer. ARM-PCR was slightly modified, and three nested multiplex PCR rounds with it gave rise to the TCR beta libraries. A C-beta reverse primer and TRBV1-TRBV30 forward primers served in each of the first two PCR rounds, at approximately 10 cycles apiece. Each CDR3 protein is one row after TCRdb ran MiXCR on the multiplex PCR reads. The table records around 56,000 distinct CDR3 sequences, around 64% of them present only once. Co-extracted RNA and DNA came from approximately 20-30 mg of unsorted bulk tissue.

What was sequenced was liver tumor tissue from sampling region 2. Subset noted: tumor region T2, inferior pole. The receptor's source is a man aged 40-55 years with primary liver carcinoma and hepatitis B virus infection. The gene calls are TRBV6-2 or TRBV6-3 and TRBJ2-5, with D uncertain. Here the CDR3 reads CASSYSGETQYI. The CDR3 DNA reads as TGTGCCAGCAGTTACTCGGGGGAGACCCAGTACATC.